The present TCR beta chain was sequenced within a study of immune heterogeneity within non-small cell lung tumors. Study summary: Of the tumors, several were squamous cell, about ten non-squamous, and 1 not otherwise specified. General study findings and limits: For the most part, the T-cell receptor beta clonotypes present at high frequency were distinct from one individual patient to the next. The study found identical dominant CDR3 beta clonotypes recurring across tumor sites within a patient, alongside site-unique high-frequency clones.

The template for each sample was roughly 650 ng of genomic DNA, which had been extracted from bulk tumor tissue. During surgery, several far-apart biopsies were obtained from every primary tumor. The study enrolled patients with untreated, newly diagnosed non-small cell lung cancer who underwent curative surgery. Every donor was a newly diagnosed non-small cell lung cancer patient having surgery with curative intent. This clonotype turned up a few times. Its cognate antigen is unknown. The CDR3 spans 14 residues. Germline V gene lookup returns CDR1 MGHDK and CDR2 SYGVNS. V lost 2 bases and J lost 4; bases outside the gene matches: 1. Multiplex PCR (32 V and 13 J primers) was used to amplify the TCR beta CDR3. TCRdb redid the calling of the multiplex PCR reads with MiXCR, one entry per CDR3 protein. This sample has approximately 5,000 distinct CDR3 sequences, with under 25% found just once.

This TCR derives from a man between 60 and 75 years old with non-small cell lung cancer. The J gene is TRBJ2-3, the V gene TRBV25-1; 9 nucleotides agree with TRBD2. The sample comprised lung tumor tissue. CDR3 coding DNA: TGTGCCAGCAGTGAACTAGCGGGACCAGATACGCAGTATTTT. Its translation is CASSELAGPDTQYF.